A single sample is the source of the 30 T cell receptor beta chains below, sequenced in a study of T cell changes during pregnancy in multiple sclerosis. TCRdb's copy holds only in-frame clones and misses some; the assay was immunoSEQ multiplex PCR. This table has 65,000 to 85,000 clones, 94% appearing once. The starting material was CD4+ T cells from peripheral blood mononuclear cells, obtained after pregnancy. The receptors come from a female donor with multiple sclerosis, enrolled in a pregnancy study.

V is TRBV6-5 and J is TRBJ2-1; 9 bases line up with TRBD2. Trimming at V came to 5 bases and at J to 2 bases, leaving 4 bases not matched to a gene. CDR1 is MNHEY, CDR2 SVGAGI, per germline. The CDR3 totals 15 residues. The CDR3 spells CASSRPSGAYNEQFF. CDR3 sequence (DNA): TGTGCCAGCAGTCGACCTAGCGGGGCCTACAATGAGCAGTTCTTC.

This rearrangement joins TRBV6-6 to TRBJ2-1, with 13 nucleotides matching TRBD2. V lost 4 bases to trimming and J lost 8 bases; unmatched junction nucleotides: 8. Germline CDR1 is MNHNY and CDR2 is SVGAGI (reference sequence). This CDR3 is 16 amino acids long. The CDR3, as DNA: TGTGCCAGCAGTTCGCCCGGGACTAGCGGGACCGATGAGCAGTTCTTC. Its protein is CASSSPGTSGTDEQFF.

The chain links TRBV5-1 to TRBJ2-7, with D unclear. The CDR3 spans 14 residues. The germline V gene has CDR1 SGHRS and CDR2 YFSETQ. V was trimmed by 4 bases and J by 0 bases, leaving 11 bases between them. This chain's CDR3 is CASSQTRSSYEQYF. The CDR3 bases are TGCGCCAGCAGCCAAACACGTTCCTCCTACGAGCAGTACTTC.

The chain joins TRBV7-9 to TRBJ1-2, with D possibly being TRBD1 (5 bases). This CDR3 region has 15 residues. CDR1 is SEHNR and CDR2 is FQNEAQ in the germline V gene (reference sequence). Trimming shortened V by 5 bases and J by 7 bases, and 20 bases separated the two germline ends. CDR3 amino acids: CASSTLREQAGGYTF. As DNA, the CDR3 is TGTGCCAGCAGCACCCTCAGGGAGCAAGCGGGTGGCTACACCTTC. Variable domain in full (rest from reference TRBV7-9 and TRBJ1-2): DTGVSQNPRHKITKRGQNVTFRCDPISEHNRLYWYRQTLGQGPEFLTYFQNEAQLEKSRLLSDRFSAERPKGSFSTLEIQRTEQGDSAMYLCASSTLREQAGGYTFGSGTRLTVV.

V and J are TRBV6-1 and TRBJ2-2, with 9 bases identical to TRBD1. CDR1 and CDR2 from the germline V gene are MNHNS and SASEGT. Germline trimming cut 3 bases from V and 5 bases from J; bases unmatched to any gene: 16. The CDR3 is made up of 19 amino acids. CDR3 sequence (DNA): TGTGCCAGCAGTGATCGCCCCCCCGCCACAGGGGGCGGTACCGGGGAGCTGTTTTTT. Translated, it gives CASSDRPPATGGGTGELFF.

The chain combines TRBV5-4 with TRBJ1-2; TRBD1 matches at 10 bases. Germline loops: CDR1 SGHNT, CDR2 YYREEE (reference sequence). V shed 4 bases and J 4 bases; nucleotides not matched to a gene: 13. The CDR3 consists of 17 residues. The DNA of the CDR3 is TGTGCCAGCAGCGCTCCCGGGACAGGGGATAGAGGCTATGGCTACACCTTC. Translating it yields CASSAPGTGDRGYGYTF. The full variable domain, with the rest looked up from reference TRBV5-4 and TRBJ1-2, is ETGVTQSPTHLIKTRGQQVTLRCSSQSGHNTVSWYQQALGQGPQFIFQYYREEENGRGNFPPRFSGLQFPNYSSELNVNALELDDSALYLCASSAPGTGDRGYGYTFGSGTRLTVV.

CDR3 sequence: CASSVVAGEGETQYF. For the CDR3, the DNA is TGTGCCAGCAGCGTAGTTGCGGGAGAGGGAGAGACCCAGTACTTC. The chain carries TRBV9 and TRBJ2-5, with 7 bases matching TRBD2. Germline lookup yields CDR1 SGDLS and CDR2 YYNGEE. Trimming at V came to 0 bases and at J to 4 bases, leaving 6 bases not matched to a gene. CDR3 size: 15 residues.

The chain uses TRBV5-6 and TRBJ2-7, with 7 bases aligning to TRBD1. The germline V gene encodes CDR1 SGHDT and CDR2 YYEEEE. The CDR3 sequence is 16 residues long. The J segment lost 5 bases and the V segment lost 4 bases, leaving 15 bases of the junction unmatched. The CDR3 region is CASSPPGTVFVHEQYF. The CDR3 region has the DNA TGTGCCAGCAGCCCACCCGGGACAGTTTTTGTCCACGAGCAGTACTTC.

This sequence joins TRBV18 and TRBJ1-5, with 7 bases matching TRBD1. Germline V lookup: CDR1 KGHSH, CDR2 LQKENI. The ends lost 2 bases at V and 7 bases at J; junction bases unmatched: 5. CDR3 length: 14 amino acids. The CDR3 here is CASSPGTVLQPQHF. For the CDR3, the DNA is TGTGCCAGCTCACCAGGGACAGTGCTGCAGCCCCAGCATTTT. Full variable domain (outside the CDR3, taken from reference TRBV18 and TRBJ1-5): NAGVMQNPRHLVRRRGQEARLRCSPMKGHSHVYWYRQLPEEGLKFMVYLQKENIIDESGMPKERFSAEFPKEGPSILRIQQVVRGDSAAYFCASSPGTVLQPQHFGDGTRLSIL.

DNA for the CDR3: TGTGCCAGCAGCTTGGGACTCAAACCCTACGAGCAGTACTTC. Translating gives CASSLGLKPYEQYF. The gene calls are TRBV7-3 and TRBJ2-7; possibly TRBD2 for D (6 bases). This CDR3 is built from 14 residues. Trimming left V 3 bases short and J 2 bases short, with 11 bases between. Germline V gene sequence: CDR1 SGHTA, CDR2 FQGTGA.

This chain's CDR3 is CASSFNRGSYSANRRDEQYF. CDR3 in DNA: TGTGCCAGCAGTTTTAACCGCGGCAGTTATTCGGCCAATCGACGGGACGAGCAGTACTTC. This rearrangement joins TRBV27 to TRBJ2-7; no clear D. V lost 3 bases to trimming and J lost 5 bases, with 32 bases between them. CDR1 and CDR2 (germline): MNHEY, SMNVEV (reference sequence). The CDR3 is 20 amino acids.

The V gene is TRBV9, the J gene TRBJ1-5; D is unclear. The germline CDR1 and CDR2 sequences are SGDLS and YYNGEE. The CDR3 is made up of 12 amino acids. The V end lost 7 bases, the J end lost 5 bases, and 10 bases lay between the germline ends. The CDR3 DNA reads as TGTGCCAGCGGCTCAAACCATCAGCCCCAGCATTTT. Its protein product is CASGSNHQPQHF.

The CDR3 sequence is CASARTGPNQPQHF. The CDR3 DNA reads as TGTGCTAGTGCCCGGACAGGTCCCAATCAGCCCCAGCATTTT. V usage is TRBV12-5 and J usage is TRBJ1-5, with 7 bases that match TRBD1. The ends lost 7 bases at V and 3 bases at J; junction bases unmatched: 6. The CDR3 runs to 14 residues. Germline V gene data show CDR1 as LGHNT and CDR2 as FRNRAP. The variable domain in full, with the rest retrieved from reference TRBV12-5 and TRBJ1-5, is DARVTQTPRHKVTEMGQEVTMRCQPILGHNTVFWYRQTMMQGLELLAYFRNRAPLDDSGMPKDRFSAEMPDATLATLKIQPSEPRDSAVYFCASARTGPNQPQHFGDGTRLSIL.

The chain uses TRBV19 and TRBJ2-6; no reliable D call. Germline-derived CDR1 and CDR2 are LNHDA and SQIVND (reference sequence). The CDR3 is 16 residues long. V gave up 0 bases and J gave up 0 bases, with 6 bases separating them. The CDR3 region has the DNA TGTGCCAGTAGTATAGAGGGCAGCTCTGGGGCCAACGTCCTGACTTTC. Its translation: CASSIEGSSGANVLTF.

The chain uses TRBV27 and TRBJ2-7, with 9 bases aligning to TRBD1. Germline assignment: CDR1 MNHEY and CDR2 SMNVEV (reference sequence). V gave up 1 base and J gave up 3 bases; unmatched junction bases: 4. This CDR3 comprises 15 residues. The CDR3 sequence is CASSLLGQGHYEQYF. In nucleotides, the CDR3 is TGTGCCAGCAGTTTATTGGGACAGGGACACTACGAGCAGTACTTC.

The CDR3 loop reads CASSAGQVSYNEQFF. The CDR3 bases are TGTGCCAGCAGCGCCGGACAGGTATCCTACAATGAGCAGTTCTTC. The chain combines TRBV9 with TRBJ2-1; 7 bases line up with TRBD1. V trimming: 3 bases; J trimming: 1 base; junction bases outside the gene matches: 4. The CDR3 is 15 amino acids. Germline V lookup: CDR1 SGDLS, CDR2 YYNGEE. The variable domain in full, with the rest retrieved from reference TRBV9 and TRBJ2-1, is DSGVTQTPKHLITATGQRVTLRCSPRSGDLSVYWYQQSLDQGLQFLIQYYNGEERAKGNILERFSAQQFPDLHSELNLSSLELGDSALYFCASSAGQVSYNEQFFGPGTRLTVL.

V usage is TRBV6-5 and J usage is TRBJ1-5, with D maybe TRBD1 (5 bases). The germline V and J ends were trimmed by 7 bases and 0 bases, with 13 bases remaining between them. Per the germline V gene, CDR1 is MNHEY and CDR2 is SVGAGI. CDR3 size: 15 residues. CDR3 DNA sequence: TGTGCCAGCAAAGTCAGGGCCTATAGCAATCAGCCCCAGCATTTT. It is translated as CASKVRAYSNQPQHF.

The chain combines TRBV29-1 with TRBJ1-2; perhaps TRBD1 as D (5 bases). Trimming removed 6 bases at V and 0 bases at J, with 11 bases between. The CDR3 consists of 13 residues. The germline V gene has CDR1 SQVTM and CDR2 ANQGSEA. The CDR3 loop is CSVETETNYGYTF. The CDR3 nucleotides are TGCAGCGTGGAGACAGAAACTAACTATGGCTACACCTTC.

The chain uses TRBV7-2 and TRBJ1-2; D might be TRBD1 (6 bases). V was shortened by 0 bases and J by 6 bases, with 8 bases between the two germline ends. The CDR3 runs to 13 residues. Per germline, CDR1 SGHTA and CDR2 FQGNSA. CDR3 DNA sequence: TGTGCCAGCAGCTTAGCTACAGGGAATGGCTACACCTTC. Protein: CASSLATGNGYTF.

This chain connects TRBV5-5 to TRBJ2-3; 13 nucleotides line up with TRBD2. After removal of 2 bases from V and 0 bases from J, the junction contained 9 bases not matched to a gene. CDR3 length: 19 amino acids. Germline assignment: CDR1 SGHKS and CDR2 YYEKEE (reference sequence). The CDR3 loop is CASSLGGLAGASSTDTQYF. The DNA of the CDR3 is TGTGCCAGCAGCTTAGGTGGACTAGCGGGAGCCTCTAGCACAGATACGCAGTATTTT.

The chain couples TRBV28 to TRBJ1-2; the D is unclear. The CDR3 runs to 14 residues. V was clipped by 11 bases and J by 3 bases, with 19 bases between them. Germline CDR1 is MDHEN and CDR2 is SYDVKM. The CDR3 spells CASLPPGDHYGYTF. CDR3 bases: TGTGCCTCCTTACCCCCGGGTGACCACTATGGCTACACCTTC.

The chain uses TRBV19 and TRBJ1-5; D remains ambiguous. The germline CDR1 and CDR2 sequences are LNHDA and SQIVND (reference sequence). This CDR3 has 12 amino acids. V was pared by 3 bases and J by 4 bases, with 4 bases between. CDR3 amino acids: CASSITNQPQHF. The CDR3, as DNA: TGTGCCAGTAGTATCACTAATCAGCCCCAGCATTTT. Drawing the rest from reference TRBV19 and TRBJ1-5, the complete variable domain is DGGITQSPKYLFRKEGQNVTLSCEQNLNHDAMYWYRQDPGQGLRLIYYSQIVNDFQKGDIAEGYSVSREKKESFPLTVTSAQKNPTAFYLCASSITNQPQHFGDGTRLSIL.

The chain carries TRBV6-6 and TRBJ2-3; 10 nucleotides align to TRBD2. The germline gives CDR1 MNHNY, CDR2 SVGAGI (reference sequence). This CDR3 spans 14 amino acids. Trimming removed 5 bases from V and 5 bases from J; junction bases left unmatched: 4. The CDR3 sequence is CASSLAGAGDTQYF. The CDR3, as DNA: TGTGCCAGCAGTCTAGCGGGAGCGGGAGATACGCAGTATTTT.

The chain joins TRBV29-1 to TRBJ1-1, with a possible D match to TRBD1 (6 bases). Deletions cut 5 bases from V and 0 bases from J, with 10 bases between. The germline gives CDR1 SQVTM, CDR2 ANQGSEA. This CDR3 region has 13 residues. CDR3 DNA: TGCAGCGTTCTAGACAGGCTGAACACTGAAGCTTTCTTT. The encoded protein is CSVLDRLNTEAFF.

This clone was recorded only once. Here the CDR3 DNA reads TGTGCCAGCAGTTTATTGGACTCAAGAAATGAGCAGTTCTTC. Its translation: CASSLLDSRNEQFF. The rearrangement uses TRBV28 and TRBJ2-1, with D tentatively TRBD2 (5 bases). CDR1 MDHEN and CDR2 SYDVKM come from the germline V gene. V lost 1 base, J lost 7 bases, and 11 bases lay in between. This CDR3 spans 14 amino acids.

The rearrangement uses TRBV19 and TRBJ1-1; 8 bases match TRBD1. J lost 5 bases, V lost 0 bases, and 5 bases had no gene match. The CDR3 loop spans 15 amino acids. CDR1 and CDR2 (germline): LNHDA, SQIVND (reference sequence). CDR3 DNA: TGTGCCAGTAGTATAGACCCCACAGGGGGGACTGAAGCTTTCTTT. This sequence encodes CASSIDPTGGTEAFF.

The chain couples TRBV28 to TRBJ2-2; the match to TRBD2 covers 9 bases. CDR3 length: 18 amino acids. The germline CDR1 and CDR2 sequences are MDHEN and SYDVKM. J was trimmed by 8 bases and V by 7 bases; bases with no gene match: 20. DNA of the CDR3: TGTGCCAGCAAGTCAACTCCCTTGGCGGGAGGGCCTTCAGGGGAGCTGTTTTTT. Translation gives CASKSTPLAGGPSGELFF.

V usage is TRBV28 and J usage is TRBJ1-2, with unresolved D. Germline CDR1 MDHEN, CDR2 SYDVKM. The V end lost 2 bases, the J end lost 8 bases, and 21 bases lay between the germline ends. This CDR3 has 16 residues. The CDR3 region has the DNA TGTGCCAGCAGTTTAACTTCTCAGGCCAAGCTTTCCGGCTACACCTTC. Amino acid sequence: CASSLTSQAKLSGYTF.

This sequence joins TRBV5-4 and TRBJ2-5; TRBD1 might be the D (5 bases). V lost 0 bases to trimming and J lost 2 bases, with 11 bases between them. The germline V gene encodes CDR1 SGHNT and CDR2 YYREEE (reference sequence). This CDR3 region has 15 residues. The CDR3 loop is CASSLVTGPQETQYF. CDR3 nucleotide sequence: TGTGCCAGCAGCTTGGTCACAGGCCCGCAAGAGACCCAGTACTTC.

The chain couples TRBV7-3 to TRBJ2-1, with D perhaps matching TRBD1 (6 bases). V lost 0 bases to trimming and J lost 10 bases, with 13 bases between them. The CDR3 contains 14 residues. Germline V gives CDR1 SGHTA, CDR2 FQGTGA. The CDR3 loop is CASSLTRTAEEQFF. The CDR3 DNA reads as TGTGCCAGCAGCTTAACCCGGACAGCAGAGGAGCAGTTCTTC.